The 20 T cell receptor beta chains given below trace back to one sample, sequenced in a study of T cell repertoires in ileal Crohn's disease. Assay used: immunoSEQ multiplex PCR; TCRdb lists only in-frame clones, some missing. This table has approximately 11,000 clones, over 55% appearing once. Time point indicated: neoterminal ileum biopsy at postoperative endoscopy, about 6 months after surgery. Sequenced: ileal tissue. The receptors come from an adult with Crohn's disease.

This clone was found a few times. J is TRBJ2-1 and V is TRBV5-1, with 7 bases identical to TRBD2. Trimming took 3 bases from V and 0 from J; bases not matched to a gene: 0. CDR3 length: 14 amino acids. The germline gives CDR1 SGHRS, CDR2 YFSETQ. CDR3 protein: CASSSGGSYNEQFF. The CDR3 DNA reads TGCGCCAGCAGCTCGGGGGGCTCCTACAATGAGCAGTTCTTC.

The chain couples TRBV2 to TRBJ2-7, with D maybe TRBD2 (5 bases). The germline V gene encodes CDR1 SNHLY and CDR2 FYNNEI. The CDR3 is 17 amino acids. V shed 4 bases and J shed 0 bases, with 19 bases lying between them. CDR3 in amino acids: CASSALGLFPSSYEQYF. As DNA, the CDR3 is TGTGCCAGCAGTGCACTAGGGTTGTTTCCCAGCTCCTACGAGCAGTACTTC.

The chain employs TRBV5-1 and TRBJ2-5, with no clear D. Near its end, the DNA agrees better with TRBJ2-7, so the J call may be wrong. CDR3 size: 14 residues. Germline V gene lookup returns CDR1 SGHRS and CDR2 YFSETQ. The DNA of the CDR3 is TGCGCCAGCAGCTTCCGAGGCAGTACCTACGAGCAGTACTTC. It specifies CASSFRGSTYEQYF.

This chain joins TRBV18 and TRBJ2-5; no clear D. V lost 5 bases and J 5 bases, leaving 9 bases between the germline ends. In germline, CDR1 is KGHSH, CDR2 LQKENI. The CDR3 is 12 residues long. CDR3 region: CASSSNLETQYF. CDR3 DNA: TGTGCCAGCTCATCAAATTTGGAGACCCAGTACTTC.

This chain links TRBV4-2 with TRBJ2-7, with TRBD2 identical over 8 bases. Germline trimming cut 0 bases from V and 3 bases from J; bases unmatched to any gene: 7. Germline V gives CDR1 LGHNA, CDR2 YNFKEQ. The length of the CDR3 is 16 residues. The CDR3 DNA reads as TGTGCCAGCAGCCAAGAAGGGGATACTAGCGGCTACGAGCAGTACTTC. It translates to CASSQEGDTSGYEQYF.

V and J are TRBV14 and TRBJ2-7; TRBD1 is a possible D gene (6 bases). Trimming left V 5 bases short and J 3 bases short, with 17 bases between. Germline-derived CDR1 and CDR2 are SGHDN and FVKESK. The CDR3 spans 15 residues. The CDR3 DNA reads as TGTGCCAGCAGCATTAACTCAGGGGCTAACTACGAGCAGTACTTC. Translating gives CASSINSGANYEQYF.

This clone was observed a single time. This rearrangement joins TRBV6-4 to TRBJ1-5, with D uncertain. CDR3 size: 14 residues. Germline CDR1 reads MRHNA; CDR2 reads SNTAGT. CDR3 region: CAKPRVSSNQPQHF. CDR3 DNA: TGTGCTAAACCTCGGGTTAGTAGCAATCAGCCCCAGCATTTT.

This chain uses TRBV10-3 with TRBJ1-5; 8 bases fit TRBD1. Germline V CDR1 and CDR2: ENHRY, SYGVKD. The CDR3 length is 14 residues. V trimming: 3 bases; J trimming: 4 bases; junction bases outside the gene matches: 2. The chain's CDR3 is CAISDRQGNQPQHF. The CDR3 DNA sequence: TGTGCCATCAGTGACCGACAGGGGAATCAGCCCCAGCATTTT.

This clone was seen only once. As DNA, the CDR3 is TGCGCCAGCAGCTTGGACCTAGCGCAACTCTACGAGCAGTACTTC. Protein product: CASSLDLAQLYEQYF. V and J are TRBV5-1 and TRBJ2-7, with a tentative D call TRBD2 (6 bases). Looked up from germline, CDR1 is SGHRS and CDR2 is YFSETQ. The V gene lost 0 bases and the J gene lost 3 bases, with 13 bases spanning the gap. This CDR3 is 15 amino acids long.

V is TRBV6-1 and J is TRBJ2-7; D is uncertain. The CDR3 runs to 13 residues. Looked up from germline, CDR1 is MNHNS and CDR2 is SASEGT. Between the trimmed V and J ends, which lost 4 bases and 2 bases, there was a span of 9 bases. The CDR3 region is CASSVSTAYEQYF. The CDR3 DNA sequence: TGTGCCAGCAGTGTTAGCACCGCCTACGAGCAGTACTTC.

For the CDR3, the DNA is TGTGCCAGCATCAGCGGGACACCGAACACCGGGGAGCTGTTTTTT. It codes for CASISGTPNTGELFF. J is TRBJ2-2 and V is TRBV11-1; weak D call: TRBD2 (7 bases). The CDR3 is 15 amino acids. Germline CDR1 reads SGHAT; CDR2 reads FQDESV (reference sequence). V lost 7 bases to trimming and J lost 0 bases, with 12 bases between them.

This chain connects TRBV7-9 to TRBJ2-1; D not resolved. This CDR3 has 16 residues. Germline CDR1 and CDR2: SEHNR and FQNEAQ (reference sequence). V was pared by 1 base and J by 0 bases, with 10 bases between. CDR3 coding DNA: TGTGCCAGCAGCTTAGGAGCACTGAGCTCCTACAATGAGCAGTTCTTC. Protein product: CASSLGALSSYNEQFF.

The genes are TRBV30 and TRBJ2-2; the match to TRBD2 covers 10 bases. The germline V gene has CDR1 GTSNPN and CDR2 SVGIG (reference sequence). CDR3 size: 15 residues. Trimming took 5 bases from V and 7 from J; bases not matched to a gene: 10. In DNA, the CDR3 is TGTGCCTGGTTCAGCGGGAGGGCCGGCATCGGGGAGCTGTTTTTT. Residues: CAWFSGRAGIGELFF. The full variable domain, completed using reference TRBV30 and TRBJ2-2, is SQTIHQWPATLVQPVGSPLSLECTVEGTSNPNLYWYRQAAGRGLQLLFYSVGIGQISSEVPQNLSASRPQDRQFILSSKKLLLSDSGFYLCAWFSGRAGIGELFFGEGSRLTVL.

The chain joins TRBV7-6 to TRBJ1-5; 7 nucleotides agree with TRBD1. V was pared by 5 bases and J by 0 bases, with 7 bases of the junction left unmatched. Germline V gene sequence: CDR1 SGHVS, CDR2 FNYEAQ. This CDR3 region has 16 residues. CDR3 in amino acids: CASSPGGLYSNQPQHF. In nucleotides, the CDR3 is TGTGCCAGCAGCCCAGGGGGATTGTATAGCAATCAGCCCCAGCATTTT.

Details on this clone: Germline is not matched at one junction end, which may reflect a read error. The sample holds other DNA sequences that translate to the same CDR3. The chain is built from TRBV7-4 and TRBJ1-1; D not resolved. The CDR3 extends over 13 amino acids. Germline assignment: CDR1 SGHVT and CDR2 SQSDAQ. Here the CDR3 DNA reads TGTGCCAGCACCTCACACGGGGAAACTGAGGCTTTCTTT. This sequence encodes CASTSHGETEAFF.

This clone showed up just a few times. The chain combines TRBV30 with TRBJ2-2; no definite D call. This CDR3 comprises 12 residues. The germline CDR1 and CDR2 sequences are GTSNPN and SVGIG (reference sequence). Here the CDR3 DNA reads TGTGCATATCCAACAAACACCGGGGAGCTGTTTTTT. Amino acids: CAYPTNTGELFF.

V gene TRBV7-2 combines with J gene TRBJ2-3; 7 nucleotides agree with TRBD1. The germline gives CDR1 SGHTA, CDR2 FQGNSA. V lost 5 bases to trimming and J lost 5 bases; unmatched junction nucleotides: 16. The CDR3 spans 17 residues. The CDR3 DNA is TGTGCCAGCAGCCCCAATGTAGGGGGCAGTAACGTAGATACGCAGTATTTT. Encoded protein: CASSPNVGGSNVDTQYF.

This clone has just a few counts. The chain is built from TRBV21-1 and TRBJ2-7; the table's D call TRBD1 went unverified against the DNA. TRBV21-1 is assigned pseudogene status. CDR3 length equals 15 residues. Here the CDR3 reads CASSKGQGRKYEQYF. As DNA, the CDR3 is TGTGCCAGCAGCAAAGGACAGGGAAGAAAATACGAGCAGTACTTC.

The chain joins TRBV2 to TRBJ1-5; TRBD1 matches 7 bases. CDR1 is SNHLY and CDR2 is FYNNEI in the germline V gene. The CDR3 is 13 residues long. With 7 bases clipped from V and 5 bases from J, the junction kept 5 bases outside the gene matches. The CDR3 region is CASKGTEDQPQHF. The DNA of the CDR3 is TGTGCCAGCAAAGGGACAGAGGATCAGCCCCAGCATTTT.

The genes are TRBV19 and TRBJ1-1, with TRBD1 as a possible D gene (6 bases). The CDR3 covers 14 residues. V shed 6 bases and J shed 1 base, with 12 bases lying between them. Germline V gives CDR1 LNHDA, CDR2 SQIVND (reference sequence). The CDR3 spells CASSQGLTNTEAFF. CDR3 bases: TGTGCCAGTAGCCAGGGGCTAACGAACACTGAAGCTTTCTTT.